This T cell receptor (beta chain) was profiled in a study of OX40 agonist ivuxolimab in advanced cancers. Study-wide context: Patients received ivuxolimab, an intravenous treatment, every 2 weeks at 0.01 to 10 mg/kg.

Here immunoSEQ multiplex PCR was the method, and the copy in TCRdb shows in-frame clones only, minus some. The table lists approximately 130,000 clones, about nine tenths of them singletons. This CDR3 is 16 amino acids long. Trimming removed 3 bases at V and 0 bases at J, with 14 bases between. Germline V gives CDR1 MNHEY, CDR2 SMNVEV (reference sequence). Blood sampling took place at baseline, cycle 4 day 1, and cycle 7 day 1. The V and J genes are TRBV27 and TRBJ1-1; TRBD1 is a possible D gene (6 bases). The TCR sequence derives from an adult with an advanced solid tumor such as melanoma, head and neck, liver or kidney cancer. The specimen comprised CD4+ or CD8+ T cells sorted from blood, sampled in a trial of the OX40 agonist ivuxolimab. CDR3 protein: CASSFSPRGVNTEAFF. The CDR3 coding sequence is TGTGCCAGCAGTTTCTCGCCCAGGGGTGTGAACACTGAAGCTTTCTTT.